The 27 T cell receptor beta chains presented below share a single source sample, sequenced in a study of cytomegalovirus exposure and HLA in healthy donors (dated by TCRdb to about 2017). Library creation used the immunoSEQ multiplex PCR assay. For the multiplex PCR, a mixture combining 60 forward primers for TCR Vbeta segments and 13 reverse primers for TCR Jbeta segments was used. TCRdb's version of the immuneACCESS table is confined to in-frame rearrangements and falls short of the full clone set. An unresolved V gene accounts for under half of the shortfall where checked; the remainder is of unknown origin. Across this sample there are some 200,000 clones, with about 9% seen only once. The ten largest clonotypes hold 1% to 1.5% of the sample. Sequencing input: PBMCs. The receptors originated from a woman in her 30s in good health and CMV-seropositive.

The V and J genes are TRBV30 and TRBJ2-7; 10 nucleotides agree with TRBD1. The CDR3 runs to 13 residues. CDR1 GTSNPN and CDR2 SVGIG come from the germline V gene (reference sequence). Trimming cost V 4 bases and J 5 bases; bases outside gene matches: 5. Here the CDR3 DNA reads TGTGCCTGGAACAAAGGGACAGGGGACGAGCAGTACTTC. Translation: CAWNKGTGDEQYF.

In this sample, this clone turned up a few times. The chain joins TRBV4-2 to TRBJ2-7, with 8 bases matching TRBD2. CDR1 and CDR2 from the germline V gene are LGHNA and YNFKEQ. The junction had 3 bases not matched to a gene; V was cut back by 0 bases and J by 8 bases. The CDR3 sequence is 13 residues long. CDR3 sequence (DNA): TGTGCCAGCAGCCAAGATTTAGCGGGGCAGCAGTACTTC. Residues: CASSQDLAGQQYF.

The CDR3 coding sequence is TGTGCCAGCAGCTTGGCCGGGGGGAACACTGAAGCTTTCTTT. Translating gives CASSLAGGNTEAFF. The chain uses TRBV5-5 and TRBJ1-1, with D maybe TRBD1 (5 bases). Germline V gives CDR1 SGHKS, CDR2 YYEKEE (reference sequence). V was pared by 0 bases and J by 1 base, with 7 bases between. This CDR3 spans 14 amino acids. Complete variable domain (other parts from reference TRBV5-5 and TRBJ1-1): DAGVTQSPTHLIKTRGQQVTLRCSPISGHKSVSWYQQVLGQGPQFIFQYYEKEERGRGNFPDRFSARQFPNYSSELNVNALLLGDSALYLCASSLAGGNTEAFFGQGTRLTVV.

The V and J genes are TRBV27 and TRBJ1-5; D might be TRBD1 (6 bases). This CDR3 region has 14 residues. Germline-derived CDR1 and CDR2 are MNHEY and SMNVEV (reference sequence). Trimming took 6 bases from V and 3 from J, leaving 12 bases between them. CDR3 DNA sequence: TGTGCCAGCAGGTCCCGGGACACCAATCAGCCCCAGCATTTT. Translating it yields CASRSRDTNQPQHF.

This clone was counted only a few times. The chain carries TRBV30 and TRBJ1-2, with D perhaps matching TRBD1 (6 bases). Germline lookup yields CDR1 GTSNPN and CDR2 SVGIG (reference sequence). The CDR3 sequence is 14 residues long. The ends were cut back, 1 base at V and 0 bases at J, with 9 bases in the middle. In DNA form, the CDR3 reads TGTGCCTGGAGTGAGGCAGGGGCTAACTATGGCTACACCTTC. Amino acid sequence: CAWSEAGANYGYTF.

This clone came up a few times. The rearrangement links TRBV5-6 to TRBJ2-2; 11 bases map to TRBD2. This CDR3 comprises 18 residues. Germline V gene sequence: CDR1 SGHDT, CDR2 YYEEEE. V lost 0 bases to trimming and J lost 5 bases; unmatched junction nucleotides: 9. This chain's CDR3 is CASSLVLAGDGGTGELFF. As DNA, the CDR3 is TGTGCCAGCAGCTTGGTACTAGCGGGAGACGGAGGGACCGGGGAGCTGTTTTTT.

The chain recombines TRBV9 with TRBJ2-3, with D possibly TRBD1 on 7 matching bases. V was cut by 0 bases and J by 5 bases, with 16 bases left in between. Germline CDR1 SGDLS, CDR2 YYNGEE. The CDR3 has 16 residues. The CDR3 protein is CASSVGAGGPLDTQYF. For the CDR3, the DNA is TGTGCCAGCAGCGTAGGGGCAGGGGGGCCATTAGATACGCAGTATTTT.

V usage is TRBV18 and J usage is TRBJ2-1; 14 bases are a match to TRBD2. The trim removed 1 base at V and 0 bases at J, leaving 5 bases unmatched. The CDR3 is 19 amino acids. Germline V gives CDR1 KGHSH, CDR2 LQKENI. Here the CDR3 reads CASSPLGLAGGSSYNEQFF. DNA of the CDR3: TGTGCCAGCTCACCACTCGGACTAGCGGGAGGCAGCTCCTACAATGAGCAGTTCTTC.

This clone was counted only a few times. The V call is TRBV7-2, the J call TRBJ1-5, with D possibly matching TRBD1 (5 bases). Germline V gene sequence: CDR1 SGHTA, CDR2 FQGNSA. The V end lost 3 bases, the J end lost 11 bases, and 14 bases lay between the germline ends. The CDR3 has 13 residues. The CDR3 here is CASSLSPPGAQHF. CDR3 coding DNA: TGTGCCAGCAGCTTGTCGCCCCCGGGGGCCCAGCATTTT.

This clone appeared a few times. The chain has TRBV5-1 and TRBJ2-5; D ambiguous. Trimming cost V 1 base and J 2 bases, with 9 bases left between them. Germline CDR1 and CDR2: SGHRS and YFSETQ. The CDR3 is 14 amino acids. The CDR3 sequence: CASSLTNPQETQYF. The CDR3 DNA follows: TGCGCCAGCAGCTTGACAAATCCACAAGAGACCCAGTACTTC.

This clone occurred a few times. This sequence joins TRBV7-2 and TRBJ2-3; TRBD1 agrees at 7 bases. Germline V CDR1 and CDR2: SGHTA, FQGNSA. CDR3 length equals 15 residues. V gave up 5 bases and J gave up 2 bases; unmatched junction bases: 7. In DNA form, the CDR3 reads TGTGCCAGCAGCATCGGGACAGCCCCCACAGATACGCAGTATTTT. This encodes CASSIGTAPTDTQYF. The entire variable domain, with the rest obtained from reference TRBV7-2 and TRBJ2-3, is as follows: GAGVSQSPSNKVTEKGKDVELRCDPISGHTALYWYRQSLGQGLEFLIYFQGNSAPDKSGLPSDRFSAERTGGSVSTLTIQRTQQEDSAVYLCASSIGTAPTDTQYFGPGTRLTVL.

This clone appeared a few times. V gene TRBV2 combines with J gene TRBJ2-1; TRBD1 might be the D (5 bases). The CDR3 runs to 15 residues. V gave up 4 bases and J gave up 7 bases, with 17 bases separating them. Germline assignment: CDR1 SNHLY and CDR2 FYNNEI. The CDR3 DNA reads as TGTGCCAGCAGTGGACAGCTACGTTCACCGAATGAGCAGTTCTTC. This sequence encodes CASSGQLRSPNEQFF.

Comment on this clone: Other nucleotide sequences in the sample specify the same CDR3. This sequence joins TRBV5-4 and TRBJ1-4, with unresolved D. Trimming left V 1 base short and J 4 bases short, with 14 bases between. This CDR3 contains 16 residues. Per germline, CDR1 SGHNT and CDR2 YYREEE (reference sequence). DNA for the CDR3: TGTGCCAGCAGCTTGTCCGAAGGAGGCTTTAATGAAAAACTGTTTTTT. It encodes CASSLSEGGFNEKLFF.

This clone was picked up a small number of times. The chain is built from TRBV4-1 and TRBJ2-7; 11 nucleotides match TRBD1. CDR1 is MGHRA and CDR2 is YSYEKL in the germline V gene. The trim removed 5 bases at V and 4 bases at J, leaving 7 bases unmatched. The CDR3 loop spans 15 amino acids. Here the CDR3 DNA reads TGCGCCAGCAGCTGGGGACAGGGGGACCCTTACGAGCAGTACTTC. As protein: CASSWGQGDPYEQYF.

The chain carries TRBV27 and TRBJ2-3, with a tentative D call TRBD1 (6 bases). The V gene's germline CDR1 is MNHEY and CDR2 SMNVEV (reference sequence). Trimming stripped 4 bases from V and 2 bases from J, with 19 bases between. This CDR3 is 17 amino acids long. CDR3 in amino acids: CASSSSIRDTDTDTQYF. The CDR3 DNA reads TGTGCCAGCAGTTCCTCTATCCGGGACACGGACACAGATACGCAGTATTTT.

This clone was seen only once. This chain links TRBV18 with TRBJ2-3; a possible D gene is TRBD2 (6 bases). This CDR3 has 14 amino acids. The germline V and J ends were trimmed by 2 bases and 4 bases, with 10 bases remaining between them. Germline values: CDR1 KGHSH, CDR2 LQKENI. The CDR3 protein is CASSPNRGSDTQYF. Here the CDR3 DNA reads TGTGCCAGCTCACCAAATCGGGGGTCAGATACGCAGTATTTT.

In this sample, this clone turned up a few times. The CDR3 DNA reads TGCGCCAGCTCGGACAGCTCGAACACTGAAGCTTTCTTT. It translates to CASSDSSNTEAFF. The chain recombines TRBV4-1 with TRBJ1-1; TRBD1 might be the D (6 bases). Per the germline V gene, CDR1 is MGHRA and CDR2 is YSYEKL. With 8 bases removed from V and 1 base from J, the gap between germline ends came to 11 bases. The CDR3 totals 13 residues.

This clone came up a few times. The V and J genes are TRBV9 and TRBJ2-7; D may be TRBD2 (7 bases). The CDR3 consists of 15 residues. With 5 bases removed from V and 0 bases from J, the gap between germline ends came to 15 bases. Germline V lookup: CDR1 SGDLS, CDR2 YYNGEE. As DNA, the CDR3 is TGTGCCAGCAGTTGGGGAGGGGGAAGCTCCTACGAGCAGTACTTC. As protein: CASSWGGGSSYEQYF.

This chain connects TRBV2 to TRBJ2-2, with D possibly matching TRBD2 (5 bases). The CDR3 covers 14 residues. The germline gives CDR1 SNHLY, CDR2 FYNNEI. The germline V and J ends were trimmed by 7 bases and 2 bases, with 11 bases remaining between them. CDR3 amino acids: CASNLAPNTGELFF. The CDR3 DNA sequence: TGTGCCAGCAACCTAGCCCCCAACACCGGGGAGCTGTTTTTT.

The CDR3 loop is CASSPLGGEQYF. Here the CDR3 DNA reads TGTGCCAGCAGTCCCCTGGGGGGTGAGCAGTACTTC. V usage is TRBV27 and J usage is TRBJ2-7, with a weak D call TRBD2 (6 bases). The ends were cut back, 5 bases at V and 7 bases at J, with 12 bases in the middle. Germline V gene data show CDR1 as MNHEY and CDR2 as SMNVEV (reference sequence). CDR3 length equals 12 residues.

This clone was seen many times. V and J are TRBV5-1 and TRBJ1-1; D is uncertain. The length of the CDR3 is 15 residues. CDR1 and CDR2 from the germline V gene are SGHRS and YFSETQ. The V gene lost 4 bases and the J gene lost 5 bases, with 18 bases spanning the gap. The CDR3 DNA follows: TGCGCCAGCAGCGCCGGTCCCCTCGGAGGTACTGAAGCTTTCTTT. Protein: CASSAGPLGGTEAFF.

This sequence joins TRBV27 and TRBJ2-1, with a possible D match to TRBD1 (6 bases). The CDR3 runs 14 residues. V gave up 10 bases and J gave up 5 bases, with 18 bases separating them. Germline CDR1 MNHEY, CDR2 SMNVEV (reference sequence). The CDR3 nucleotides read TGTGCCACCCGCACAGGGCCCATCGACAATGAGCAGTTCTTC. Residues: CATRTGPIDNEQFF.

The rearrangement uses TRBV6-1 and TRBJ1-6; D remains ambiguous. There are 13 residues in the CDR3. Trimming removed 8 bases from V and 8 bases from J, with 13 bases in between. The germline CDR1 and CDR2 sequences are MNHNS and SASEGT. The CDR3 DNA sequence: TGTGCCAGCCAAACAGAGCTTCATTCACCCCTCCACTTT. This encodes CASQTELHSPLHF.

In this sample, this clone turned up a few times. The chain is built from TRBV7-9 and TRBJ2-7; 7 bases map to TRBD1. Germline V gene sequence: CDR1 SEHNR, CDR2 FQNEAQ (reference sequence). This CDR3 comprises 16 residues. With V trimmed by 5 bases and J by 4 bases, 14 bases remained unmatched. This CDR3 is CASSLGRGQDIYEQYF. Here the CDR3 DNA reads TGTGCCAGCAGCCTCGGGCGTGGACAGGATATTTACGAGCAGTACTTC.

This clone has a handful of counts. The chain links TRBV30 to TRBJ2-7, with D possibly being TRBD2 (5 bases). The ends were cut back, 3 bases at V and 1 base at J, with 16 bases in the middle. There are 15 residues in the CDR3. From germline, CDR1 is GTSNPN and CDR2 SVGIG (reference sequence). This CDR3 reads CAWRVREPRSYEQYF. As DNA, the CDR3 is TGTGCCTGGAGAGTTAGGGAGCCAAGATCCTACGAGCAGTACTTC.

The V and J genes are TRBV5-1 and TRBJ1-1; D is undetermined. V was clipped by 4 bases and J by 4 bases, with 11 bases between them. Per germline, CDR1 SGHRS and CDR2 YFSETQ. The CDR3 sequence is 13 residues long. CDR3 sequence reads: CASSSARGTEAFF. CDR3 nucleotides: TGCGCCAGCAGCAGCGCCCGAGGCACTGAAGCTTTCTTT.

This clone was detected only once. The chain employs TRBV9 and TRBJ2-3; D perhaps matches TRBD2 (5 bases). The CDR3 loop spans 15 amino acids. V was trimmed by 0 bases and J by 1 base, leaving 9 bases between them. CDR1 is SGDLS, CDR2 YYNGEE, per germline. The CDR3 is CASSVGTVGTDTQYF. The CDR3, as DNA: TGTGCCAGCAGCGTAGGGACTGTTGGCACAGATACGCAGTATTTT.